This T cell receptor (beta chain) was observed in a study of control samples from healthy donors and cancer patients. Germline-derived CDR1 and CDR2 are MNHEY and SMNVEV (reference sequence). V was clipped by 0 bases and J by 4 bases, with 10 bases between them. The CDR3 has 16 residues. Clones were sequenced by immunoSEQ multiplex PCR, and TCRdb holds only the in-frame ones, with some missing. The sample comprises about 120,000 clones, 90% of which are singletons, and roughly 2.7% rests with the top ten. The chain employs TRBV27 and TRBJ1-6; D gene ambiguous. The receptor was isolated from a man aged 35 to 55 in good health. Sequenced: blood. CDR3 coding DNA: TGTGCCAGCAGTTTATCTGTGCGGGCTTATAATTCACCCCTCCACTTT. It encodes CASSLSVRAYNSPLHF.